A single sample gave rise to the 10 T cell receptor beta chains below, sequenced in a study of CD8 T cells in Susac syndrome. Reverse transcription of about 0.45 to 1 ug RNA was performed with random hexamers. TCRdb analysed the immunoSEQ multiplex PCR reads with MiXCR anew, one entry per CDR3 protein. The sample yields 300,000 or so distinct CDR3 sequences, approximately 90% seen once. Sequences were obtained from CD4+ T cells from PBMCs. These receptors originate from a human donor with multiple sclerosis.

The chain employs TRBV7-9 and TRBJ1-4; tentatively, D is TRBD1 (6 bases). Germline-derived CDR1 and CDR2 are SEHNR and FQNEAQ (reference sequence). CDR3 length equals 15 residues. The ends were cut back, 5 bases at V and 6 bases at J, with 16 bases in the middle. CDR3 nucleotide sequence: TGTGCCAGCAGCCCGGGAACAGGGATCTATGAAAAACTGTTTTTT. Amino acids: CASSPGTGIYEKLFF.

This clonotype showed up just once. The chain uses TRBV7-9 and TRBJ1-1; 9 bases fit TRBD1. Germline loops: CDR1 SEHNR, CDR2 FQNEAQ (reference sequence). With 5 bases clipped from V and 7 bases from J, the junction kept 11 bases outside the gene matches. CDR3 length equals 15 residues. The CDR3 DNA follows: TGTGCCAGCAGCCTAACCGACAGGGGGTCTGATGAAGCTTTCTTT. This encodes CASSLTDRGSDEAFF.

The chain carries TRBV30 and TRBJ2-3; D call uncertain. The ends were cut back, 4 bases at V and 2 bases at J, with 10 bases in the middle. Germline-derived CDR1 and CDR2 are GTSNPN and SVGIG (reference sequence). There are 13 residues in the CDR3. The CDR3 here is CAWIGWATDTQYF. The DNA for the CDR3 is TGTGCCTGGATAGGGTGGGCCACAGATACGCAGTATTTT.

The chain is built from TRBV5-1 and TRBJ2-3, with 14 bases matching TRBD2. CDR1 and CDR2 (germline): SGHRS, YFSETQ. The junction had 7 bases not matched to a gene; V was cut back by 4 bases and J by 6 bases. CDR3 size: 16 residues. CDR3: CASSTLTSGRGDTQYF. In nucleotides, the CDR3 is TGCGCCAGCAGCACCCTGACTAGCGGGAGGGGTGATACGCAGTATTTT.

The table lists this clonotype with a count of one. The chain combines TRBV30 with TRBJ1-5, with 7 bases fitting TRBD1. After removal of 6 bases from V and 6 bases from J, the junction contained 8 bases not matched to a gene. Germline V lookup: CDR1 GTSNPN, CDR2 SVGIG (reference sequence). There are 13 residues in the CDR3. CDR3 sequence reads: CACTTGVGQPQHF. The CDR3 DNA follows: TGTGCCTGTACCACAGGGGTTGGTCAGCCCCAGCATTTT.

The count of this clonotype is one. The gene calls are TRBV7-6 and TRBJ2-4; TRBD1 is a possible D gene (6 bases). The V and J ends lost 10 bases and 6 bases respectively, with 16 bases between them. CDR1 and CDR2 (germline): SGHVS, FNYEAQ. The CDR3 is 13 amino acids. CDR3: CATSVGHLNIQYF. The DNA for the CDR3 is TGTGCCACCTCGGTGGGACATTTAAACATTCAGTACTTC.

V is TRBV12-3 or TRBV12-4 and J is TRBJ1-4; no clear D gene. The CDR3 runs 16 residues. The V and J ends lost 3 bases and 5 bases respectively, with 16 bases between them. CDR3 coding DNA: TGTGCCAGCAGTTTTCGGCAGCAGGCCCGAAATGAAAAACTGTTTTTT. As protein: CASSFRQQARNEKLFF.

The genes are TRBV7-9 and TRBJ2-7; 13 bases are a match to TRBD2. Germline CDR1 is SEHNR and CDR2 is FQNEAQ (reference sequence). Unmatched junction bases numbered 3, after V lost 4 bases and J lost 3 bases. The CDR3 spans 15 residues. The CDR3 region has the DNA TGTGCCAGCAGCTCCGGGACTAGCGGGAACTACGAGCAGTACTTC. It encodes CASSSGTSGNYEQYF.

This sequence joins TRBV20-1 and TRBJ1-2; perhaps TRBD1 as D (5 bases). V was cut by 6 bases and J by 5 bases, with 10 bases left in between. Germline CDR1 and CDR2: DFQATT and SNEGSKA (reference sequence). The CDR3 is 11 amino acids. The CDR3 here is CSAGTSYGYTF. CDR3 nucleotides: TGCAGTGCCGGGACTTCATATGGCTACACCTTC.

V and J are TRBV6-2 or TRBV6-3 and TRBJ1-5, with 8 bases aligning to TRBD1. This CDR3 has 15 residues. Germline CDR1 and CDR2: MNHEY and SVGEGT. V lost 11 bases to trimming and J lost 6 bases; unmatched junction nucleotides: 15. CDR3 in DNA: TGTGCCGTGGGGCTGACAGGGGCAGGGGGTCAGCCCCAGCATTTT. Its protein product is CAVGLTGAGGQPQHF.